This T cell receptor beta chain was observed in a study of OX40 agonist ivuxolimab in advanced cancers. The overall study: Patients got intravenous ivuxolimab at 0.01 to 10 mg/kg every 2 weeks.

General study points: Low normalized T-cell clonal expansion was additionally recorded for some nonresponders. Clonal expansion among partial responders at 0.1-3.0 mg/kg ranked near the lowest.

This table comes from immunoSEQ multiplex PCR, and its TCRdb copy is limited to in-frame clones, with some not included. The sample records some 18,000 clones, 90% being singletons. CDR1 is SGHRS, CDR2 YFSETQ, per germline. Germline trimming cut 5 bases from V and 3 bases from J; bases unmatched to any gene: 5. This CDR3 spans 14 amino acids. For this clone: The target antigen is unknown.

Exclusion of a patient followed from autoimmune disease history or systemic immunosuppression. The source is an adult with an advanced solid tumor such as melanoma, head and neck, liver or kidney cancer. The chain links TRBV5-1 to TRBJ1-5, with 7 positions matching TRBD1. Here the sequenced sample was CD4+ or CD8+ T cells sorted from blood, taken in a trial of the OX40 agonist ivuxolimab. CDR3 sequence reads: CASSSTGDNQPQHF. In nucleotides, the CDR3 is TGCGCCAGCAGTTCCACAGGGGACAATCAGCCCCAGCATTTT.